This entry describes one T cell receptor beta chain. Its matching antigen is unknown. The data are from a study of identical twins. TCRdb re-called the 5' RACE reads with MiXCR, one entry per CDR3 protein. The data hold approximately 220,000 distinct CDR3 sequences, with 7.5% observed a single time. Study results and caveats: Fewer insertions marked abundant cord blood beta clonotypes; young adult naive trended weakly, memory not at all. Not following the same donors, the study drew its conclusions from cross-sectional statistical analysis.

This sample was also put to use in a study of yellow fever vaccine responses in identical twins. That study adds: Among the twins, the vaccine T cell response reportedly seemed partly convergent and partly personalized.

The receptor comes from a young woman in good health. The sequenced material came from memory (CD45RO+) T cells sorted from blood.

CDR3 DNA sequence: TGTGCCAGCAGTGCAGTCTCAGCTTTCTTT. Translation: CASSAVSAFF. J is TRBJ1-1 and V is TRBV6-1; D is unclear. V gave up 4 bases and J gave up 10 bases, with 7 bases separating them. CDR1 is MNHNS, CDR2 SASEGT, per germline. The CDR3 spans 10 residues.